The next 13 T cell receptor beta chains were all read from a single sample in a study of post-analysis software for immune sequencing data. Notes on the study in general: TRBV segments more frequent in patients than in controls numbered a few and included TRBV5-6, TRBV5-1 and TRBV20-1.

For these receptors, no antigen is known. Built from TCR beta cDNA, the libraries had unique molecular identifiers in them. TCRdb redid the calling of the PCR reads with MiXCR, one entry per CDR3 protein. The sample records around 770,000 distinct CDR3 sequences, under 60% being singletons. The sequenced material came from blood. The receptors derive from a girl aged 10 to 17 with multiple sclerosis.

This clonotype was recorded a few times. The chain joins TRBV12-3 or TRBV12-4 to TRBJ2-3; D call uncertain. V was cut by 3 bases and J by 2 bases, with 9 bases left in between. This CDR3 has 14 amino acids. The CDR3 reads CASSFPSITDTQYF. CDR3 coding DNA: TGTGCCAGCAGTTTCCCTTCTATCACAGATACGCAGTATTTT.

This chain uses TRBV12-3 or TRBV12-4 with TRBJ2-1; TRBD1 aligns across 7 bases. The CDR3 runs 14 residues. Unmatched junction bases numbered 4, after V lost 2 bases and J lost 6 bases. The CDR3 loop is CASSLRDSTNEQFF. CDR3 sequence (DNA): TGTGCCAGCAGTTTACGGGACAGCACCAATGAGCAGTTCTTC.

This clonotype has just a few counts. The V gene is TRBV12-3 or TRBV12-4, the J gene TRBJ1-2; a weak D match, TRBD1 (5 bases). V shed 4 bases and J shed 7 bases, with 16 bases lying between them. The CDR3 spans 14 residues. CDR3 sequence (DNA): TGTGCCAGCAGTTGGAGGGGTGCCACGGTTGGCTACACCTTC. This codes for CASSWRGATVGYTF.

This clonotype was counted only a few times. CDR3: CASSYLRLAGGGRETQYF. CDR3 DNA: TGTGCCAGCAGTTACCTTCGGCTAGCGGGAGGAGGCCGGGAGACCCAGTACTTC. V is TRBV6-5 and J is TRBJ2-5; 11 bases fit TRBD2. The CDR3 contains 18 residues. Trimming took 2 bases from V and 5 from J; bases not matched to a gene: 13. The V gene's germline CDR1 is MNHEY and CDR2 SVGAGI.

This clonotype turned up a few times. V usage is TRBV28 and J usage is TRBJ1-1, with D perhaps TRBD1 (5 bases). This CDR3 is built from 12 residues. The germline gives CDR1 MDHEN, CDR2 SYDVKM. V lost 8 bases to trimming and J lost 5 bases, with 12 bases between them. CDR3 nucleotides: TGTGCCAGCTTTACTCCAGGGACTGAAGCTTTCTTT. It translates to CASFTPGTEAFF.

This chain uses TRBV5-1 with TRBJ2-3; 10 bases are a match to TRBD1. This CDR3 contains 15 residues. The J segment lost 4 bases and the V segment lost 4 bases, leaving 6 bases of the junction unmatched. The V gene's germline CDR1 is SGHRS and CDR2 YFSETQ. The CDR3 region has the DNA TGCGCCAGCAGCGCCGGGACAGGGGCCTCAGATACGCAGTATTTT. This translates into CASSAGTGASDTQYF. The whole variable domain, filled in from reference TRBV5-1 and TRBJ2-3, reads KAGVTQTPRYLIKTRGQQVTLSCSPISGHRSVSWYQQTPGQGLQFLFEYFSETQRNKGNFPGRFSGRQFSNSRSEMNVSTLELGDSALYLCASSAGTGASDTQYFGPGTRLTVL.

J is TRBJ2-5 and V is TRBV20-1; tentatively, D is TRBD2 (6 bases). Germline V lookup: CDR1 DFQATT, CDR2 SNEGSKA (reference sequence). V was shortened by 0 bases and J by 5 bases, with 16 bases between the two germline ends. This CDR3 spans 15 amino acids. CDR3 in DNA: TGCAGTGCTAGAGACCCAAGGGGAGGTTTGGAGACCCAGTACTTC. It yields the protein CSARDPRGGLETQYF.

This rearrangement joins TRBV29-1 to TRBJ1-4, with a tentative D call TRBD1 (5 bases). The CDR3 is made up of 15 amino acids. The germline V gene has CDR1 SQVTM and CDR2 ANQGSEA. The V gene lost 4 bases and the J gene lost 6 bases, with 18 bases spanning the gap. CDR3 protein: CSVVIGAGADEKLFF. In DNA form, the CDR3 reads TGCAGCGTTGTTATCGGGGCCGGGGCGGATGAAAAACTGTTTTTT. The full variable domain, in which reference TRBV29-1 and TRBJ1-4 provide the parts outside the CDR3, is SAVISQKPSRDICQRGTSLTIQCQVDSQVTMMFWYRQQPGQSLTLIATANQGSEATYESGFVIDKFPISRPNLTFSTLTVSNMSPEDSSIYLCSVVIGAGADEKLFFGSGTQLSVL.

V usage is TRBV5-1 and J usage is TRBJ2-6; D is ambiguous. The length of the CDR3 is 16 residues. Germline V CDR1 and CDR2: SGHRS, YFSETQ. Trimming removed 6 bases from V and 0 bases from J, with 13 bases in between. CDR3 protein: CASNAGLPSGANVLTF. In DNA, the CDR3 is TGCGCCAGCAACGCCGGTCTCCCCTCTGGGGCCAACGTCCTGACTTTC. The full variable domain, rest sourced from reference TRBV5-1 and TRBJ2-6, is KAGVTQTPRYLIKTRGQQVTLSCSPISGHRSVSWYQQTPGQGLQFLFEYFSETQRNKGNFPGRFSGRQFSNSRSEMNVSTLELGDSALYLCASNAGLPSGANVLTFGAGSRLTVL.

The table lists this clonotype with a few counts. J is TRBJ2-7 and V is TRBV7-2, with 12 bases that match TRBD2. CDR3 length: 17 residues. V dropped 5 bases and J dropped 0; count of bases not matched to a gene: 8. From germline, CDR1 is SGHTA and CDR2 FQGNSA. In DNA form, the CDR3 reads TGTGCCAGCAGCCTAAGATCTAGCGGGAGGGCCTCCTACGAGCAGTACTTC. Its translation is CASSLRSSGRASYEQYF.

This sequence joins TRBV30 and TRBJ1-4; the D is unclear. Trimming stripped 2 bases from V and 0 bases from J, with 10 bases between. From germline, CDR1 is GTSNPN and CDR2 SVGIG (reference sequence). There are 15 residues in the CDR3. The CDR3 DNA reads TGTGCCTGGAGTCGGAGAGGAGCAACTAATGAAAAACTGTTTTTT. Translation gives CAWSRRGATNEKLFF.

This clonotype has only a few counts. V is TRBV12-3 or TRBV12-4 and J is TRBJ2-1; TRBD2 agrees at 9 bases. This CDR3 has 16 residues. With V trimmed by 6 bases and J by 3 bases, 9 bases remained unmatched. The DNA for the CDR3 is TGTGCCAGCAGCGCGGGAGGGCCCGGGTTCTACAATGAGCAGTTCTTC. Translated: CASSAGGPGFYNEQFF.

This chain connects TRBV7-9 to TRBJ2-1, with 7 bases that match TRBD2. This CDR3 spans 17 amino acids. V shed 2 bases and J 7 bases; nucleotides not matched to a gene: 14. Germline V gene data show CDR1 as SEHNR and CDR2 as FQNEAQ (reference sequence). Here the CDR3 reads CASSLLPAGVEGNEQFF. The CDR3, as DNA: TGTGCCAGCAGCTTACTTCCCGCGGGAGTAGAGGGTAATGAGCAGTTCTTC.